This is a list of T cell receptor beta chains from one sample in a study of OX40 agonist ivuxolimab in advanced cancers. TCRdb's copy holds only in-frame clones and misses some; the assay was immunoSEQ multiplex PCR. The table lists 73,000 or so clones, about 92% of them singletons. This sample comprised CD4+ or CD8+ T cells sorted from blood, obtained in a trial of the OX40 agonist ivuxolimab. These receptors were taken from an adult with an advanced solid tumor such as melanoma, head and neck, liver or kidney cancer. Each CDR3 is given with its conserved first and last residue. The D gene is left open where the match is weak. Clone size appears in some rows only: once, few, many, or a class for an expanded clone.

TRBV10-3,.,TRBJ2-7,.,CATLGAGESYEQYF,TGTGCCACCCTAGGGGCAGGGGAAAGCTACGAGCAGTACTTC
TRBV6-6,.,TRBJ2-7,.,CASSLLSEGREHEQYF,TGTGCCAGCAGCCTCCTCAGTGAGGGGCGCGAGCACGAGCAGTACTTC
TRBV15,.,TRBJ2-3,TRBD2,CATSSFGLGLSDTQYF,TGTGCCACCAGCTCCTTCGGACTAGGACTTTCAGATACGCAGTATTTT
TRBV13,.,TRBJ2-5,.,CASSSRTVVQETQYF,TGTGCCAGCAGCTCCCGGACGGTGGTCCAAGAGACCCAGTACTTC
TRBV20-1,.,TRBJ1-2,.,CSAILEVSAF,TGCAGTGCTATCCTTGAGGTTTCCGCCTTC
TRBV19,.,TRBJ2-3,TRBD1,CASSIGTGIATDTQYF,TGTGCCAGTAGTATAGGGACAGGGATTGCCACAGATACGCAGTATTTT
TRBV30,medium-sized,TRBJ1-5,TRBD1,CAWDPGQGDQPQHF,TGTGCCTGGGATCCAGGACAGGGCGATCAGCCCCAGCATTTT
TRBV11-2,.,TRBJ2-1,TRBD1,CASSRYWDSSYNEQFF,TGTGCCAGCAGCCGTTACTGGGACAGCTCCTACAATGAGCAGTTCTTC
TRBV6-5,.,TRBJ2-3,.,CASSYGGAVTDTQYF,TGTGCCAGCAGTTACGGGGGGGCGGTCACAGATACGCAGTATTTT
TRBV4-2,.,TRBJ1-4,.,CASSLGTGGEKLFF,TGTGCCAGCAGCCTCGGGACGGGGGGTGAAAAACTGTTTTTT
TRBV4-2,once,TRBJ1-4,.,CASSQVNRGDGNEKLFF,TGTGCCAGCAGCCAAGTGAATAGGGGGGATGGTAATGAAAAACTGTTTTTT
TRBV6-5,.,TRBJ1-1,.,CASSTRPGEGAFF,TGTGCCAGCAGTACCCGGCCCGGGGAAGGAGCTTTCTTT
TRBV13,.,TRBJ2-7,TRBD2,CASSFLGGAHYEQYF,TGTGCCAGCAGCTTCCTCGGGGGGGCCCACTACGAGCAGTACTTC
TRBV14,.,TRBJ2-1,.,CASSQQGWRDYNEQFF,TGTGCCAGCAGCCAACAGGGATGGAGGGACTACAATGAGCAGTTCTTC
TRBV9,.,TRBJ1-2,.,CASSGGDGTNYGYTF,TGTGCCAGCAGCGGAGGGGACGGCACTAACTATGGCTACACCTTC
TRBV2,.,TRBJ2-1,TRBD2,CASTPGLVSNEQFF,TGTGCCAGCACACCCGGACTAGTCTCCAATGAGCAGTTCTTC
TRBV5-8,.,TRBJ1-1,.,CASSTPPRGARNTEAFF,TGTGCCAGCAGCACCCCGCCGCGAGGGGCGAGGAACACTGAAGCTTTCTTT
TRBV5-4,.,TRBJ2-5,TRBD2,CASSNGLAGAQETQYF,TGTGCCAGCAGCAACGGACTAGCGGGGGCACAAGAGACCCAGTACTTC
TRBV7-3,.,TRBJ2-2,.,CASSLTAVAANTGELFF,TGTGCCAGCAGCTTAACGGCGGTGGCAGCGAACACCGGGGAGCTGTTTTTT
TRBV11-2,.,TRBJ2-2,.,CASSLTVERGANTGELFF,TGTGCCAGCAGCTTAACAGTGGAGAGGGGAGCGAACACCGGGGAGCTGTTTTTT
TRBV4-1,.,TRBJ2-7,.,CASSQVGGAGGSYEQYF,TGCGCCAGCAGCCAAGTGGGGGGCGCAGGGGGTAGCTACGAGCAGTACTTC
TRBV7-9,.,TRBJ2-1,.,CASSLGPVRDNEQFF,TGTGCCAGCAGCTTAGGGCCAGTACGGGACAATGAGCAGTTCTTC
TRBV19,.,TRBJ1-1,.,CASSAYRERDTEAFF,TGTGCCAGTAGTGCCTACAGGGAAAGGGACACTGAAGCTTTCTTT
TRBV12-5,.,TRBJ2-6,TRBD1,CASGPGTGVTGANVLTF,TGTGCTAGTGGACCAGGGACAGGGGTCACTGGGGCCAACGTCCTGACTTTC
TRBV15,.,TRBJ1-6,TRBD1,CATGDRVQGSPLHF,TGTGCCACCGGAGACAGGGTCCAGGGGTCACCCCTCCACTTT
TRBV10-3,.,TRBJ2-3,TRBD2,CAIGTSGGARGTDTQYF,TGTGCCATCGGGACTAGCGGGGGGGCCAGGGGCACAGATACGCAGTATTTT
TRBV11-2,.,TRBJ2-7,.,CASSLGEQYF,TGTGCCAGCAGCTTAGGAGAGCAGTACTTC
TRBV11-2,.,TRBJ2-3,.,CASRNTDTQYF,TGTGCCAGCAGAAACACAGATACGCAGTATTTT
TRBV1,.,TRBJ2-3,.,CTSSQRTSGRFSTDTQYF,TGCACCAGCAGCCAAAGGACTAGCGGGCGGTTTAGCACAGATACGCAGTATTTT
TRBV28,.,TRBJ2-3,TRBD2,CASRPTSADPPRTDTQYF,TGTGCCAGCAGGCCTACTAGCGCCGACCCCCCCCGCACAGATACGCAGTATTTT
TRBV7-6,.,TRBJ2-1,TRBD1,CASSFPRTGDSDEQFF,TGTGCCAGCAGCTTCCCTCGGACAGGAGATTCTGATGAGCAGTTCTTC
TRBV7-3,.,TRBJ2-1,.,CASSLTGLAGVNEQFF,TGTGCCAGCAGCTTAACGGGGTTGGCAGGGGTTAATGAGCAGTTCTTC
TRBV18,.,TRBJ1-2,TRBD1,CASSRGDSHNYGYTF,TGTGCCAGCTCACGAGGGGACAGTCACAACTATGGCTACACCTTC
TRBV4-2,.,TRBJ2-2,.,CASSPPTWRNTGELFF,TGTGCCAGCAGCCCCCCGACCTGGCGGAACACCGGGGAGCTGTTTTTT
TRBV5-1,.,TRBJ2-2,TRBD1,CASSLVGTGGSGELFF,TGCGCCAGCAGCCTGGTCGGGACAGGGGGCTCCGGGGAGCTGTTTTTT
TRBV30,.,TRBJ1-5,.,CAWSSGVLQPQHF,TGTGCCTGGAGTTCAGGTGTCCTCCAGCCCCAGCATTTT
TRBV27,.,TRBJ2-1,TRBD1,CASSREGTGWNEQFF,TGTGCCAGCAGTCGAGAAGGGACAGGTTGGAATGAGCAGTTCTTC
TRBV4-1,.,TRBJ2-3,.,CASGTPSTDTQYF,TGCGCCAGCGGGACCCCTAGCACAGATACGCAGTATTTT
TRBV25-1,.,TRBJ1-3,.,CASSEWVRRGEGNTIYF,TGTGCCAGCAGTGAATGGGTCAGGCGGGGGGAAGGAAACACCATATATTTT
TRBV27,.,TRBJ1-2,.,CASSLQQGRGYTF,TGTGCCAGCAGTTTGCAACAGGGTAGGGGCTACACCTTC
TRBV7-9,.,TRBJ1-4,.,CASSLAPQSEKLFF,TGTGCCAGCAGCTTAGCACCACAGAGTGAAAAATTGTTTTTT
TRBV9,.,TRBJ1-1,.,CASSVEVGGRTEAFF,TGTGCCAGCAGCGTAGAGGTCGGAGGGAGGACTGAAGCTTTCTTT
TRBV4-1,.,TRBJ1-1,.,CASSQVSGNTEAFF,TGCGCCAGCAGCCAAGTATCAGGGAACACTGAAGCTTTCTTT
TRBV7-2,.,TRBJ2-7,.,CASRARDGPSYEQYF,TGTGCCAGCAGAGCCCGGGACGGACCCTCCTACGAGCAGTACTTC
TRBV19,.,TRBJ2-7,.,CASLPATGGPIYEQYF,TGTGCCAGTCTACCCGCGACGGGGGGCCCTATCTACGAGCAGTACTTC
TRBV27,.,TRBJ2-5,.,CASSRWGTQETQYF,TGTGCCAGCAGTCGCTGGGGGACCCAAGAGACCCAGTACTTC
TRBV2,once,TRBJ2-7,TRBD1,CARPSGQGGDEQYF,TGTGCCAGGCCATCGGGACAGGGTGGCGACGAGCAGTACTTC
TRBV19,.,TRBJ1-2,.,CASSSMGYGYTF,TGTGCCAGTAGTTCGATGGGGTATGGCTACACCTTC
TRBV6-5,.,TRBJ1-1,TRBD1,CASRWTGGTEAFF,TGTGCCAGCAGATGGACAGGGGGCACTGAAGCTTTCTTT
TRBV9,.,TRBJ1-2,.,CASSAPPYGYTF,TGTGCCAGCAGCGCGCCCCCCTATGGCTACACCTTC
TRBV9,once,TRBJ2-7,.,CASSGSGGHGYEQYF,TGTGCCAGCAGCGGTAGTGGGGGTCACGGCTACGAGCAGTACTTC
TRBV7-9,.,TRBJ1-4,.,CASSYEQSTNEKLFF,TGTGCCAGCAGCTATGAGCAGTCAACTAATGAAAAACTGTTTTTT
TRBV29-1,.,TRBJ2-1,.,CSVERLDSYNEQFF,TGCAGCGTTGAGAGACTAGACTCCTACAATGAGCAGTTCTTC
TRBV19,.,TRBJ2-7,.,CASSPGTQGFEQYF,TGTGCCAGTAGTCCCGGGACCCAGGGATTTGAGCAGTACTTC